The 31 T cell receptor beta chains given below trace back to one sample, sequenced in a study of cytomegalovirus exposure and HLA in healthy donors. 13 Jbeta primers and 60 Vbeta primers were used for the PCR. Clones were read by immunoSEQ multiplex PCR, and TCRdb kept only the in-frame ones, dropping some. The sample has 190,000 or so clones, around four fifths seen once. Sequenced material: PBMCs. The receptors derive from a man in his fifties in good health and CMV-seronegative.

This chain connects TRBV19 to TRBJ1-1; possible D gene TRBD1, 6 bases. Germline CDR1 and CDR2: LNHDA and SQIVND (reference sequence). This CDR3 has 14 residues. V lost 8 bases, J lost 6 bases, and 19 bases lay in between. CDR3 DNA sequence: TGTGCCAGTGAGATTGGGGGGGCCCACTCTGAAGCTTTCTTT. This sequence encodes CASEIGGAHSEAFF.

The chain employs TRBV5-8 and TRBJ2-3; TRBD2 matches 9 bases. With V trimmed by 2 bases and J by 8 bases, 6 bases remained unmatched. Per the germline V gene, CDR1 is SGHTS and CDR2 is YDEGEE. The CDR3 sequence is 14 residues long. As DNA, the CDR3 is TGTGCCAGCAGCTTTAGCGGGGGAGTGGGTACGCAGTATTTT. It translates to CASSFSGGVGTQYF.

This clone was counted a few times. The gene calls are TRBV19 and TRBJ1-5; possible D gene TRBD1, 6 bases. The CDR3 sequence is 13 residues long. Trimming took off 0 bases at V and 7 bases at J, with 7 bases between the two ends. CDR1 and CDR2 from the germline V gene are LNHDA and SQIVND (reference sequence). For the CDR3, the DNA is TGTGCCAGTAGTATAGAGGGGGCCCAGCCCCAGCATTTT. Protein product: CASSIEGAQPQHF.

V gene TRBV6-5 combines with J gene TRBJ1-4, with 9 nucleotides matching TRBD1. V was pared by 5 bases and J by 8 bases, with 6 bases of the junction left unmatched. The CDR3 runs 14 residues. Germline CDR1 reads MNHEY; CDR2 reads SVGAGI. CDR3 DNA sequence: TGTGCCAGCAGTGGGACAGGGCTCGGCGAAAAACTGTTTTTT. This translates into CASSGTGLGEKLFF.

The genes are TRBV18 and TRBJ2-7, with TRBD2 as a possible D gene (6 bases). The V gene's germline CDR1 is KGHSH and CDR2 LQKENI. V dropped 4 bases and J dropped 6 bases, with 10 bases sitting between them. This CDR3 region has 12 residues. The DNA of the CDR3 is TGTGCCAGCTCACACGCCGGGGGCGAGCAGTACTTC. Protein: CASSHAGGEQYF.

The chain links TRBV7-9 to TRBJ2-2, with 10 bases identical to TRBD1. From germline, CDR1 is SEHNR and CDR2 FQNEAQ (reference sequence). The CDR3 consists of 15 residues. Unmatched junction bases numbered 4, after V lost 8 bases and J lost 1 base. CDR3 in amino acids: CASSRDRGNTGELFF. In DNA form, the CDR3 reads TGTGCCAGCTCCCGGGACAGGGGGAACACCGGGGAGCTGTTTTTT. The complete variable domain, with remaining parts taken from reference TRBV7-9 and TRBJ2-2, reads DTGVSQNPRHKITKRGQNVTFRCDPISEHNRLYWYRQTLGQGPEFLTYFQNEAQLEKSRLLSDRFSAERPKGSFSTLEIQRTEQGDSAMYLCASSRDRGNTGELFFGEGSRLTVL.

V gene TRBV5-1 combines with J gene TRBJ1-2; D gene uncertain. Germline CDR1 reads SGHRS; CDR2 reads YFSETQ. The CDR3 sequence is 12 residues long. V lost 0 bases to trimming and J lost 4 bases, with 4 bases between them. This CDR3 is CASSLAGYGYTF. The CDR3 nucleotides read TGCGCCAGCAGCTTGGCGGGCTATGGCTACACCTTC.

This clone has just a few counts. The chain couples TRBV7-3 to TRBJ1-2; D perhaps matches TRBD1 (5 bases). The germline gives CDR1 SGHTA, CDR2 FQGTGA. The CDR3 is 14 amino acids. The ends were cut back, 1 base at V and 8 bases at J, with 14 bases in the middle. CDR3: CASSLSYQGSGYTF. CDR3 bases: TGTGCCAGCAGCTTAAGTTACCAGGGTAGCGGCTACACCTTC.

This sequence joins TRBV7-7 and TRBJ2-5; either TRBD1 or TRBD2 may fit D (6 bases each). The germline V gene has CDR1 SSHAT and CDR2 FNYEAQ (reference sequence). This CDR3 has 14 amino acids. CDR3 in DNA: TGTGCTAGCGGTACAGGGACGGTCCAAGAGACCCAGTACTTC. This codes for CASGTGTVQETQYF.

V and J are TRBV6-6 and TRBJ2-7, with D maybe TRBD2 (5 bases). The ends were cut back, 8 bases at V and 7 bases at J, with 18 bases in the middle. Germline V gene sequence: CDR1 MNHNY, CDR2 SVGAGI (reference sequence). The length of the CDR3 is 13 residues. The CDR3 sequence is CASARESRREQYF. CDR3 coding DNA: TGTGCCAGCGCAAGGGAAAGCCGGAGGGAGCAGTACTTC.

This sequence joins TRBV7-9 and TRBJ1-4; 8 positions match TRBD1. The trim removed 4 bases at V and 7 bases at J, leaving 5 bases unmatched. Germline V CDR1 and CDR2: SEHNR, FQNEAQ (reference sequence). CDR3 length equals 14 residues. The CDR3 DNA sequence: TGTGCCAGCAGCTCGGACAGGGTTTTTGAAAAACTGTTTTTT. Amino acid sequence: CASSSDRVFEKLFF.

This chain joins TRBV28 and TRBJ2-5; 9 bases line up with TRBD1. The better agreement between TRBJ2-7 and the DNA end casts doubt on the J call. The V gene's germline CDR1 is MDHEN and CDR2 SYDVKM. This CDR3 spans 15 amino acids. Here the CDR3 DNA reads TGTGCCAGCAGTTCCCTCGGACAGGGGACCTACGAGCAGTACTTC. Its translation is CASSSLGQGTYEQYF.

The chain is built from TRBV7-9 and TRBJ2-6, with D perhaps TRBD1 (6 bases). The CDR3 contains 15 residues. From germline, CDR1 is SEHNR and CDR2 FQNEAQ (reference sequence). The V end lost 8 bases, the J end lost 2 bases, and 13 bases lay between the germline ends. This CDR3 reads CASGRGGPGANVLTF. DNA of the CDR3: TGTGCCAGCGGTCGTGGGGGCCCTGGGGCCAACGTCCTGACTTTC. The entire variable domain, with the rest obtained from reference TRBV7-9 and TRBJ2-6, is as follows: DTGVSQNPRHKITKRGQNVTFRCDPISEHNRLYWYRQTLGQGPEFLTYFQNEAQLEKSRLLSDRFSAERPKGSFSTLEIQRTEQGDSAMYLCASGRGGPGANVLTFGAGSRLTVL.

About this clone itself: The junction shows a germline mismatch at one end, possibly a read error. The gene calls are TRBV7-7 and TRBJ1-6, with D hard to call. The CDR3 contains 14 residues. CDR1 is SSHAT, CDR2 FNYEAQ, per germline (reference sequence). CDR3 nucleotide sequence: TGTGCTAGCAGCCCTAGTATCGGGGTGGGACCCCTCCACTTT. Its translation: CASSPSIGVGPLHF.

The gene calls are TRBV18 and TRBJ1-2; a possible D gene is TRBD1 (6 bases). The V gene's germline CDR1 is KGHSH and CDR2 LQKENI. Trimming took 1 base from V and 4 from J, leaving 10 bases between them. This CDR3 has 14 amino acids. The CDR3 coding sequence is TGTGCCAGCTCACCACGGGACATTTTCTATGGCTACACCTTC. Its translation: CASSPRDIFYGYTF.

V is TRBV7-9 and J is TRBJ1-1; 11 bases fit TRBD1. CDR3 length: 17 amino acids. Per the germline V gene, CDR1 is SEHNR and CDR2 is FQNEAQ (reference sequence). V lost 5 bases, J lost 4 bases, and 12 bases stayed unmatched. CDR3 in amino acids: CASSPGTGGVASTEAFF. CDR3 nucleotide sequence: TGTGCCAGCAGCCCCGGGACAGGGGGGGTGGCCAGCACTGAAGCTTTCTTT.

The chain carries TRBV28 and TRBJ2-2, with 14 nucleotides matching TRBD2. The CDR3 runs to 17 residues. CDR1 and CDR2 from the germline V gene are MDHEN and SYDVKM. Unmatched junction bases numbered 6, after V lost 5 bases and J lost 4 bases. CDR3 amino acids: CASSTPGLAGVTGELFF. The CDR3 DNA is TGTGCCAGCAGTACCCCGGGACTAGCGGGAGTCACCGGGGAGCTGTTTTTT.

The rearrangement uses TRBV19 and TRBJ1-1, with 9 bases lining up with TRBD1. The junction had 8 bases not matched to a gene; V was cut back by 6 bases and J by 0 bases. Germline assignment: CDR1 LNHDA and CDR2 SQIVND (reference sequence). The CDR3 is 16 amino acids. CDR3 residues: CASRKLWDRVNTEAFF. The CDR3 bases are TGTGCCAGTAGGAAACTTTGGGACAGGGTGAACACTGAAGCTTTCTTT.

This chain joins TRBV4-2 and TRBJ2-3; 8 nucleotides align to TRBD2. V lost 6 bases to trimming and J lost 3 bases; unmatched junction nucleotides: 11. The germline V gene encodes CDR1 LGHNA and CDR2 YNFKEQ. The CDR3 runs 16 residues. For the CDR3, the DNA is TGTGCCAGCAGGTCACCGTTAGCGGGAAGGACAGATACGCAGTATTTT. Translation: CASRSPLAGRTDTQYF.

The J gene is TRBJ2-3, the V gene TRBV9; 10 nucleotides align to TRBD2. Germline V gene lookup returns CDR1 SGDLS and CDR2 YYNGEE. This CDR3 comprises 16 residues. The ends lost 3 bases at V and 2 bases at J; junction bases unmatched: 6. CDR3 sequence (DNA): TGTGCCAGCAGCGCCAGGACTAGCGGTTACACAGATACGCAGTATTTT. It yields the protein CASSARTSGYTDTQYF.

The chain recombines TRBV30 with TRBJ1-3, with unresolved D. Trimming removed 2 bases at V and 7 bases at J, with 9 bases between. Germline lookup yields CDR1 GTSNPN and CDR2 SVGIG (reference sequence). The CDR3 is made up of 12 amino acids. The CDR3 region is CAWSSTRNTIYF. Here the CDR3 DNA reads TGTGCCTGGAGTTCGACAAGGAACACCATATATTTT.

The gene calls are TRBV6-5 and TRBJ1-5, with D hard to call. The CDR3 has 16 amino acids. V lost 2 bases and J 4 bases, leaving 15 bases between the germline ends. Germline-derived CDR1 and CDR2 are MNHEY and SVGAGI. The CDR3 DNA is TGTGCCAGCAGTTACACTCCGGGGATTGGAAATCAGCCCCAGCATTTT. Translating it yields CASSYTPGIGNQPQHF.

The genes are TRBV29-1 and TRBJ1-5, with 10 positions matching TRBD1. Germline trimming cut 5 bases from V and 2 bases from J; bases unmatched to any gene: 3. In germline, CDR1 is SQVTM, CDR2 ANQGSEA. CDR3 size: 14 residues. CDR3: CSVSGQGGNQPQHF. In DNA form, the CDR3 reads TGCAGCGTTAGTGGACAGGGGGGCAATCAGCCCCAGCATTTT.

This clone was recorded only once. The chain recombines TRBV5-1 with TRBJ2-1, with 7 positions matching TRBD1. V lost 3 bases and J lost 3; bases outside the gene matches: 3. The CDR3 loop spans 14 amino acids. CDR1 and CDR2 from the germline V gene are SGHRS and YFSETQ. CDR3 protein: CASSYGQVYNEQFF. The CDR3 DNA is TGCGCCAGCAGCTATGGACAGGTCTACAATGAGCAGTTCTTC.

This clone was seen more than once but under ten times. J is TRBJ1-1 and V is TRBV5-8; D possibly corresponds to TRBD1 (6 bases). CDR3 size: 15 residues. Germline V gives CDR1 SGHTS, CDR2 YDEGEE. Trimming removed 2 bases at V and 3 bases at J, with 14 bases between. CDR3 DNA sequence: TGTGCCAGCAGCTTTCCCAGGGGCAGGGACACTGAAGCTTTCTTT. Translating gives CASSFPRGRDTEAFF. The whole variable domain, filled in from reference TRBV5-8 and TRBJ1-1, reads EAGVTQSPTHLIKTRGQQATLRCSPISGHTSVYWYQQALGLGLQFLLWYDEGEERNRGNFPPRFSGRQFPNYSSELNVNALELEDSALYLCASSFPRGRDTEAFFGQGTRLTVV.

This clone was observed a handful of times. The chain uses TRBV10-3 and TRBJ2-5, with TRBD1 as a possible D gene (5 bases). The V end was cut by 10 bases, the J end by 5 bases, with 14 bases between. Per the germline V gene, CDR1 is ENHRY and CDR2 is SYGVKD. The CDR3 runs 12 residues. CDR3 sequence: CARNNSGETQYF. The CDR3, as DNA: TGTGCCAGGAATAACTCAGGGGAGACCCAGTACTTC.

This clone has just one count. The gene calls are TRBV27 and TRBJ1-1, with D possibly matching TRBD1 (6 bases). The CDR3 is 13 amino acids. The germline CDR1 and CDR2 sequences are MNHEY and SMNVEV (reference sequence). V was trimmed by 1 base and J by 7 bases, leaving 10 bases between them. The CDR3 nucleotides read TGTGCCAGCAGTTTATGGGGCAGGGGTGAAGCTTTCTTT. As protein: CASSLWGRGEAFF.

The chain links TRBV5-4 to TRBJ1-2; 10 bases are a match to TRBD1. Germline V gives CDR1 SGHNT, CDR2 YYREEE (reference sequence). The CDR3 consists of 14 residues. V gave up 6 bases and J gave up 2 bases; unmatched junction bases: 4. Written as DNA, the CDR3 is TGTGCCAGCAACCGACAGGGGGCGAACTATGGCTACACCTTC. Translated: CASNRQGANYGYTF. Variable domain in full (rest from reference TRBV5-4 and TRBJ1-2): ETGVTQSPTHLIKTRGQQVTLRCSSQSGHNTVSWYQQALGQGPQFIFQYYREEENGRGNFPPRFSGLQFPNYSSELNVNALELDDSALYLCASNRQGANYGYTFGSGTRLTVV.

The chain is built from TRBV29-1 and TRBJ2-7; possibly TRBD2 for D (6 bases). This CDR3 comprises 12 residues. Trimming pared 1 base from V and 6 bases from J, leaving 10 bases between. Germline V gene data show CDR1 as SQVTM and CDR2 as ANQGSEA. CDR3 sequence (DNA): TGCAGCGTTGAAGCGGTGGGGGGCGAGCAGTACTTC. This translates into CSVEAVGGEQYF.

Concerning this clone itself: Other DNA sequences within the sample encode an identical CDR3. This chain connects TRBV19 to TRBJ2-7; 7 bases map to TRBD2. V was pared by 6 bases and J by 7 bases, with 12 bases of the junction left unmatched. Germline V CDR1 and CDR2: LNHDA, SQIVND (reference sequence). The CDR3 contains 14 residues. This CDR3 is CASSLRLAGGEQYF. DNA of the CDR3: TGTGCCAGTAGCCTCCGACTAGCTGGAGGGGAGCAGTACTTC.

The chain combines TRBV2 with TRBJ2-5; maybe TRBD1 (6 bases). The CDR3 consists of 12 residues. V lost 2 bases to trimming and J lost 5 bases, with 6 bases between them. Germline V CDR1 and CDR2: SNHLY, FYNNEI. Here the CDR3 DNA reads TGTGCCAGCAGTGAAAGGGGGGAGACCCAGTACTTC. Translation: CASSERGETQYF.